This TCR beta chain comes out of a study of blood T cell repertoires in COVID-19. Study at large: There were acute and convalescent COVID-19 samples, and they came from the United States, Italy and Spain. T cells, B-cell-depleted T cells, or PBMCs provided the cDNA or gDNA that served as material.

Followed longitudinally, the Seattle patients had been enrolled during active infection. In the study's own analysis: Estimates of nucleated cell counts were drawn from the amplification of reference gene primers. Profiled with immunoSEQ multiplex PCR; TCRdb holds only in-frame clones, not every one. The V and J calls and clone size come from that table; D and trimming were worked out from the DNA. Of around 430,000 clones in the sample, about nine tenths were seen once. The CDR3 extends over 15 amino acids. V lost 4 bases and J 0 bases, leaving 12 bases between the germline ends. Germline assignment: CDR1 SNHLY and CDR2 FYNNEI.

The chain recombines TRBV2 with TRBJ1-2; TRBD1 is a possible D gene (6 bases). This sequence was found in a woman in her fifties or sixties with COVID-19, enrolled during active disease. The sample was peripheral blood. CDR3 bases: TGTGCCAGCAGTGTACCCAACAGGGCTAACTATGGCTACACCTTC. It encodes CASSVPNRANYGYTF.